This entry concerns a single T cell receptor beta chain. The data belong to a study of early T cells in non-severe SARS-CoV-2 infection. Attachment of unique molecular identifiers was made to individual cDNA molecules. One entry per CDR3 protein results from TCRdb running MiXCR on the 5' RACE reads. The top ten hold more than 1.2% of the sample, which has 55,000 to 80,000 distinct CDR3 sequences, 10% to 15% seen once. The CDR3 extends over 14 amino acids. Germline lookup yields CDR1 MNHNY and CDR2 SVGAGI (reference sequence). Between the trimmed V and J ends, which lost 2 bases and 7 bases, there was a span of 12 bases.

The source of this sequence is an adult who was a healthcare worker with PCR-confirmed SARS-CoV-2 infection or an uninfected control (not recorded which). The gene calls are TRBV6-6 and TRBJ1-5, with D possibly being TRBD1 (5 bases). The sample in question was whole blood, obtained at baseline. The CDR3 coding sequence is TGTGCCAGCAGTTACCCAGGGAGTGGGCAGCCCCAGCATTTT. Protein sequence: CASSYPGSGQPQHF.